This T cell receptor beta chain appears in the sequencing data of a study of shared T cell receptors in the human thymus. This clone was seen only a few times. Per germline, CDR1 MNHEY and CDR2 SMNVEV (reference sequence). The J segment lost 0 bases and the V segment lost 2 bases, leaving 8 bases of the junction unmatched. The CDR3 covers 17 residues. Profiled with immunoSEQ multiplex PCR; TCRdb holds only in-frame clones, not every one. This table has hundreds of thousands of clones, 70% to 90% appearing once. Another study also made use of these data, one on human thymus T cells. That work states: Corrective cardiac surgery supplied the resected thymus tissue. An apparent bias in V and J gene usage was seen in thymic and blood repertoires.

V and J are TRBV27 and TRBJ2-7; 9 nucleotides match TRBD2. This clonotype originated in a girl under three years old with a congenital heart defect. What was sequenced was thymocytes. In DNA form, the CDR3 reads TGTGCCAGCAGTTTAGGGACTAGCCGTACCTTCTCCTACGAGCAGTACTTC. It is translated as CASSLGTSRTFSYEQYF.